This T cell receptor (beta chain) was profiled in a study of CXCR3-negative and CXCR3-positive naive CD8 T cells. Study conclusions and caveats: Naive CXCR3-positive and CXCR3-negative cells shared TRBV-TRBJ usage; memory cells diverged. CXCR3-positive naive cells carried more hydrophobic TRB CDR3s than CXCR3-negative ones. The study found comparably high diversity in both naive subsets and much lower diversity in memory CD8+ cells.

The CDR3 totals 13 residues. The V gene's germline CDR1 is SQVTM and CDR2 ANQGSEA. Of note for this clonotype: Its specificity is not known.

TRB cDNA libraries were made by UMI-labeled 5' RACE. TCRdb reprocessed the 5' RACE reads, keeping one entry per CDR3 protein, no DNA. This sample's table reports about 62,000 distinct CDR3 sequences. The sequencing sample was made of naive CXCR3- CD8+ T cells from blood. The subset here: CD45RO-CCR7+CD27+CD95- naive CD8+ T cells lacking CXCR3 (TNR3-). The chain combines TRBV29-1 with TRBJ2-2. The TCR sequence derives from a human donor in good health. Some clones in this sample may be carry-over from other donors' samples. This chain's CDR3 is CSVVRENTGELFF.